This T cell receptor beta chain is drawn from a study of blood T cell repertoires in COVID-19. Overall study context: Sites across the United States, Italy and Spain contributed samples from acute and convalescent COVID-19. From T cells, B-cell-depleted T cells, or PBMCs came the material, which was cDNA or gDNA.

Per the study methods: Amplification of reference gene primers was used by the study to estimate nucleated cell counts. TCRdb's table, derived via immunoSEQ multiplex PCR, lists solely in-frame clones and lacks some. D and trimming were read from the DNA, whereas the V and J calls and clone size are those reported in that table. The sample records 65,000 to 90,000 clones, approximately 80% being singletons. The CDR3 spans 15 residues. V was trimmed by 5 bases and J by 0 bases, leaving 11 bases between them. Germline CDR1 MNHEY, CDR2 SVGAGI. The chain couples TRBV6-5 to TRBJ2-1; D perhaps matches TRBD1 (5 bases). Sequencing used peripheral blood. The source of this sequence is a woman older than 75 with active or convalescent COVID-19. CDR3 loop: CASSRTDNSYNEQFF. The CDR3 coding sequence is TGTGCCAGCAGTAGGACGGACAACTCCTACAATGAGCAGTTCTTC.